Sequencing of this T cell receptor (beta chain) was carried out in a study of blood T cell repertoires in COVID-19. The overall study: The United States, Italy and Spain supplied acute and convalescent COVID-19 samples.

The Seattle patients, enrolled during active infection, were followed longitudinally. The V end lost 1 base, the J end lost 1 base, and 3 bases lay between the germline ends. CDR3 length equals 13 residues. Germline CDR1 is SGHTA and CDR2 is FQGNSA. Sequenced by immunoSEQ multiplex PCR; TCRdb stores in-frame clones only, minus some. The sample lists hundreds of thousands of clones; around 81% were seen once. V is TRBV7-2 and J is TRBJ2-3, with no clear D. Specimen: peripheral blood. The clonotype comes from an elderly woman with COVID-19, enrolled during active disease. The CDR3 DNA reads TGTGCCAGCAGCTTAGGGCGCACAGATACGCAGTATTTT. As protein: CASSLGRTDTQYF.